The rows below give T cell receptor beta chains drawn from one sample of a study of blood T cells in healthy people across ages. TCRdb analysed the 5' RACE reads with MiXCR anew, one entry per CDR3 protein. This table has about 930,000 distinct CDR3 sequences, about 27% appearing once. These sequences were also reported in another study, on T cells of mothers and their children.

Sequenced: blood. The receptors derive from a woman in her thirties or forties in good health. Both conserved end residues are trimmed from each CDR3.

V gene	CDR3 length	J gene	CDR3 protein
TRBV5-1	12	TRBJ2-3	ASSQVGSTDTQY
TRBV7-9	14	TRBJ2-1	ASSLGPNRSPNEQF
TRBV7-9	10	TRBJ2-1	ASSDQGYEQF
TRBV28	14	TRBJ1-1	ASNSLSWKMNTEAF
TRBV6-2/TRBV6-3	13	TRBJ1-2	ASTAPGQDLYGYT
TRBV11-2	11	TRBJ1-1	ASSLGGVYGAF
TRBV28	13	TRBJ2-7	ASSSRDRRAYEQY
TRBV4-3	14	TRBJ1-2	ASSPGQGVSNYGYT
TRBV7-6	14	TRBJ2-5	ASTLAGRGVRETQY
TRBV29-1	11	TRBJ2-5	SVDRGRGETQY
TRBV28	14	TRBJ2-7	ASSFPPGQASYEQY
TRBV5-1	12	TRBJ2-7	ASMLGTGGHKQY
TRBV14	14	TRBJ2-7	ASRQRPGQGSYEQY
TRBV2	11	TRBJ2-5	ASSVTGGETQY
TRBV6-2/TRBV6-3	13	TRBJ2-7	ASSRAGTTLHEQY
TRBV5-1	14	TRBJ2-1	ASSLIAGGDGNEQF
TRBV6-2/TRBV6-3	13	TRBJ2-2	ASSGRQGARWELF
TRBV9	15	TRBJ2-5	ASSVEGGASIQETQY
TRBV5-6	12	TRBJ1-2	ASSWVDRSYGYT
TRBV27	12	TRBJ2-1	ASTRQGVVNEQF
TRBV7-2	13	TRBJ1-4	ASSFRQGGNEKLF
TRBV5-1	11	TRBJ1-1	ASNQGSGTEAF
TRBV29-1	11	TRBJ1-2	SGRTGSGGGYT
TRBV7-2	14	TRBJ2-5	ASSLMAGGTNYEQY
TRBV29-1	12	TRBJ2-7	SVSSGTGGYEQY
TRBV7-9	14	TRBJ2-7	ASRPGQGSDYNEQY
TRBV28	11	TRBJ1-2	ASSLWVSYGYT
TRBV7-3	16	TRBJ2-5	ASSLRRAHRWVTNEQY
TRBV7-9	15	TRBJ2-6	ASSWMGGVSGANVLT
TRBV20-1	14	TRBJ2-6	SARTFGGTGANVLT
TRBV27	12	TRBJ2-4	ASSLSKPAAIQY
TRBV12-3/TRBV12-4	11	TRBJ2-7	ASSLRSSHEQY
TRBV28	14	TRBJ1-2	ASSLFSSDRAGGYT
TRBV20-1	12	TRBJ1-5	SARLAGGRETQH
TRBV7-9	11	.	ASSPRREVEQY
TRBV7-2	13	TRBJ2-5	ASSARQGGRETQY
TRBV28	13	TRBJ2-7	ASSSPGTGNSEQY
TRBV12-3/TRBV12-4	11	TRBJ1-6	ASSLSGPSALH
TRBV6-4	16	TRBJ2-3	ASSDSFMAGGNTDTQY